The TCR beta chain described here comes from a study of shared clonotypes between healthy human individuals. The study's findings and limits: Relative to memory subsets, naive subsets generally showed larger estimated richness. Clonotype sharing among donors, it was expected, would be affected by sequencing depth. Generation probabilities of non-shared clonotypes were lower (relative to those shared by all four donors).

As for this clone: The antigen remains undetermined.

Assay: immunoSEQ multiplex PCR; the TCRdb copy retains only in-frame clones and omits some. The repertoire holds approximately 1,500,000 clones, roughly 96% seen once, with 1.2% in the top ten. The CDR3 extends over 15 amino acids. The V gene end was trimmed by 4 bases and the J gene end by 4 bases; junction bases not matched to a gene: 5. The germline V gene has CDR1 SEHNR and CDR2 FQNEAQ (reference sequence). The sequenced material came from naive CD4+ T cells sorted from blood. As for subset: CD45RA+ positively selected. This TCR was recovered from a man aged 25 to 40 in good health. The chain uses TRBV7-9 and TRBJ1-3; TRBD1 matches 9 bases. The CDR3 bases are TGTGCCAGCAGCTCGGGACAGGGCGCAGGAAACACCATATATTTT. Translated: CASSSGQGAGNTIYF. Variable domain in full (rest from reference TRBV7-9 and TRBJ1-3): DTGVSQNPRHKITKRGQNVTFRCDPISEHNRLYWYRQTLGQGPEFLTYFQNEAQLEKSRLLSDRFSAERPKGSFSTLEIQRTEQGDSAMYLCASSSGQGAGNTIYFGEGSWLTVV.